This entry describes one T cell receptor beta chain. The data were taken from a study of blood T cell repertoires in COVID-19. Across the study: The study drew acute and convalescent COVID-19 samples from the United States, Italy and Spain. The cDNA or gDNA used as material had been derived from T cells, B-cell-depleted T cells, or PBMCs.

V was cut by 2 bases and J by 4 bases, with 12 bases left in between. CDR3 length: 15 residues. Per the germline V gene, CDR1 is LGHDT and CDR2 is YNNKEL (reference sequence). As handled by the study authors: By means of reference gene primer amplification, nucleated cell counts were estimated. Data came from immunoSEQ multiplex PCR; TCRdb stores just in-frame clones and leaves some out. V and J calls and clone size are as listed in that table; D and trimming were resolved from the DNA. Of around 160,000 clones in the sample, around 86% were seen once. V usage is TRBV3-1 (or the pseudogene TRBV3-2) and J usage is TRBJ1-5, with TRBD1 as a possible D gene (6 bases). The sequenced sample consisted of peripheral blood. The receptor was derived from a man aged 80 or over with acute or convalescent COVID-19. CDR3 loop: CASSQRGGRNQPQHF. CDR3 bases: TGTGCCAGCAGCCAAAGGGGGGGAAGAAATCAGCCCCAGCATTTT.